This TCR beta chain originates from a study of Tregs in tolerant kidney transplant recipients. Profiling relied on immunoSEQ multiplex PCR, and the TCRdb table lists in-frame clones only, not all of them. The data contain fewer than 20,000 clones, roughly 82% of them singletons. Before regulatory T cell sorting, thawed PBMCs rested overnight at 37°C in 200 IU/ml IL-2. The sequenced sample consisted of Tregs from blood. This sequence originates from a human donor in good health.

The CDR3, as DNA: TGCGCCAGCAGCCAAGCGATAGGGAGAGGCGGCGGGGAGCTGTTTTTT. This codes for CASSQAIGRGGGELFF. J is TRBJ2-2 and V is TRBV4-3; weak D call: TRBD2 (5 bases). Trimming cost V 1 base and J 7 bases, with 16 bases left between them. The CDR3 consists of 16 residues. Germline CDR1 and CDR2: LGHNA and YSLEER.